The sequence of this T cell receptor (beta chain) was determined in a study of CD8+ T cells in alopecia areata. Study summary: Treatment with tofacitinib (6 to 18 months) was followed by 6 months off drug.

RNA was isolated and reverse transcribed to cDNA, the sequencing template. The table came from immunoSEQ multiplex PCR; TCRdb's copy has only in-frame clones and leaves some out. The sample shows some 190,000 clones, approximately 65% of them seen only once. The treatment: oral pan-JAK inhibitor, 5-10 mg twice daily. CDR3 length: 14 amino acids. The germline gives CDR1 ENHRY, CDR2 SYGVKD. Trimming took 10 bases from V and 6 from J; bases not matched to a gene: 13. This clonotype originated in a human donor with alopecia areata. The material was CD4+ T cells sorted from blood, obtained around week 42, from a patient treated with tofacitinib. The V gene is TRBV10-3, the J gene TRBJ2-7, with 9 positions matching TRBD1. CDR3 protein: CASRTGTGSGEQYF. CDR3 bases: TGTGCCAGCAGAACCGGGACAGGGTCTGGCGAGCAGTACTTC.